This T cell receptor (beta chain) was recovered during a study of T cells in Graves' hyperthyroidism and ophthalmopathy. Study-level results: Classification by a 13 V-J model distinguished ophthalmopathy from stable hyperthyroidism.

Germline values: CDR1 MDHEN, CDR2 SYDVKM. The CDR3 totals 13 residues. Between the trimmed V and J ends, which lost 10 bases and 10 bases, there was a span of 19 bases. The CDR3 regions of TCR beta were amplified from RNA transcripts. When the TCR CDR3 underwent first-round RT-PCR, the HTBI primer set was used. Each CDR3 protein is one row after TCRdb ran MiXCR on the multiplex PCR reads. The data show approximately 220,000 distinct CDR3 sequences, about a sixth seen once. This clonotype was seen only once. Its antigen is still unknown. This may be a read error, as it is one base from a much larger clone.

The chain has TRBV28 and TRBJ1-4; D not resolved. Sample: blood. The TCR comes from a man aged 40-49 years with Graves' hyperthyroidism. CDR3 nucleotides: TGTGCCACTCACCCCGATACCTGGACAAAACTGTTTTTT. Protein sequence: CATHPDTWTKLFF. The full variable domain, completed using reference TRBV28 and TRBJ1-4, is DVKVTQSSRYLVKRTGEKVFLECVQDMDHENMFWYRQDPGLGLRLIYFSYDVKMKEKGDIPEGYSVSREKKERFSLILESASTNQTSMYLCATHPDTWTKLFFGSGTQLSVL.